This is a list of T cell receptor beta chains from one sample in a study of T cell responses to AZD1222 COVID-19 vaccine. Profiled with immunoSEQ multiplex PCR; TCRdb holds only in-frame clones, not every one. The top ten clones hold approximately 7.9% of a sample with around 120,000 clones, 90% of them seen once. Sequencing was performed on peripheral blood, taken on day 0 of AZD1222 vaccination. All receptors come from an adult in good health. Both conserved end residues are part of each CDR3. The order of the fields is CDR3 protein, CDR3 DNA, V gene, J gene, clone size, D gene. The D gene is left open where the match is weak. Some rows mark clone size as missing; the rest say once, few, many or name a class of expanded clone.

CDR3aa: CASSGPSTDTQYF
CDR3nt: TGTGCCAGCAGCGGCCCTAGCACAGATACGCAGTATTTT
v_gene: TRBV7-3
j_gene: TRBJ2-3
abundance: few
d_gene: NA

CDR3aa: CASSLISRSSYNEQFF
CDR3nt: TGTGCCAGCAGCTTAATAAGCCGAAGCTCCTACAATGAGCAGTTCTTC
v_gene: TRBV7-2
j_gene: TRBJ2-1
abundance: NA
d_gene: NA

CDR3aa: CASSQDWGEADPWTIYF
CDR3nt: TGCGCCAGCAGCCAAGATTGGGGGGAGGCCGACCCCTGGACCATATATTTT
v_gene: TRBV4-1
j_gene: TRBJ1-3
abundance: NA
d_gene: NA

CDR3aa: CASSFQGSNEKLFF
CDR3nt: TGTGCCAGCAGCTTTCAGGGGTCTAATGAAAAACTGTTTTTT
v_gene: TRBV7-2
j_gene: TRBJ1-4
abundance: NA
d_gene: NA

CDR3aa: CASSLRTGSGANVLTF
CDR3nt: TGTGCCAGCAGCCTCCGGACGGGGTCTGGGGCCAACGTCCTGACTTTC
v_gene: TRBV11-2
j_gene: TRBJ2-6
abundance: NA
d_gene: NA

CDR3aa: CASSVTVFGGRAYNEQFF
CDR3nt: TGTGCCAGCAGCGTAACGGTCTTTGGGGGCCGTGCCTACAATGAGCAGTTCTTC
v_gene: TRBV9
j_gene: TRBJ2-1
abundance: NA
d_gene: NA

CDR3aa: CASSLSGQGASYNEQFF
CDR3nt: TGTGCCAGCAGCTTGTCAGGACAGGGGGCTTCCTACAATGAGCAGTTCTTC
v_gene: TRBV5-5
j_gene: TRBJ2-1
abundance: NA
d_gene: TRBD1

CDR3aa: CASSPGQGEAGNTIYF
CDR3nt: TGCGCCAGCAGCCCGGGACAGGGAGAGGCTGGAAACACCATATATTTT
v_gene: TRBV5-1
j_gene: TRBJ1-3
abundance: NA
d_gene: TRBD1

CDR3aa: CASREGTNSPLHF
CDR3nt: TGTGCCAGCAGGGAAGGAACGAATTCACCCCTCCACTTT
v_gene: TRBV6-1
j_gene: TRBJ1-6
abundance: NA
d_gene: NA

CDR3aa: CASSQAAVLYNEQFF
CDR3nt: TGTGCCAGTAGTCAGGCGGCAGTTCTTTACAATGAGCAGTTCTTC
v_gene: TRBV19
j_gene: TRBJ2-1
abundance: NA
d_gene: NA

CDR3aa: CASSGNTEAFF
CDR3nt: TGTGCCAGCAGCGGGAACACTGAAGCTTTCTTT
v_gene: TRBV5-6
j_gene: TRBJ1-1
abundance: NA
d_gene: NA

CDR3aa: CASRQGPGNTIYF
CDR3nt: TGTGCCAGCCGCCAGGGCCCCGGAAACACCATATATTTT
v_gene: TRBV28
j_gene: TRBJ1-3
abundance: NA
d_gene: NA

CDR3aa: CASSSAGTSGREQFF
CDR3nt: TGTGCCAGCAGCTCCGCCGGGACTAGCGGTCGGGAGCAGTTCTTC
v_gene: TRBV5-4
j_gene: TRBJ2-1
abundance: once
d_gene: TRBD2

CDR3aa: CASSDPGQGAQPQHF
CDR3nt: TGTGCCAGCAGTGACCCGGGACAGGGGGCTCAGCCCCAGCATTTT
v_gene: TRBV6-1
j_gene: TRBJ1-5
abundance: NA
d_gene: TRBD1

CDR3aa: CASSMTSGSNEQYF
CDR3nt: TGTGCCAGTAGTATGACTAGCGGGAGTAACGAGCAGTACTTC
v_gene: TRBV19
j_gene: TRBJ2-7
abundance: once
d_gene: TRBD2

CDR3aa: CASSLGTGSGRGTGELFF
CDR3nt: TGTGCCAGCAGCTTAGGGACAGGGTCGGGTAGAGGCACCGGGGAGCTGTTTTTT
v_gene: TRBV11-2
j_gene: TRBJ2-2
abundance: NA
d_gene: TRBD1

CDR3aa: CASKWGAGVNNEQFF
CDR3nt: TGCGCCAGCAAATGGGGAGCGGGAGTTAACAATGAGCAGTTCTTC
v_gene: TRBV5-1
j_gene: TRBJ2-1
abundance: NA
d_gene: TRBD2

CDR3aa: CASKITYEQFF
CDR3nt: TGTGCCAGCAAGATAACTTATGAGCAGTTCTTC
v_gene: TRBV2
j_gene: TRBJ2-1
abundance: NA
d_gene: NA

CDR3aa: CASSPQTGASYEQYF
CDR3nt: TGTGCCAGCAGCCCGCAAACAGGGGCTTCCTACGAGCAGTACTTC
v_gene: TRBV6-5
j_gene: TRBJ2-7
abundance: NA
d_gene: TRBD1

CDR3aa: CASGAAVTGELFF
CDR3nt: TGTGCCAGCGGGGCGGCGGTTACCGGGGAGCTGTTTTTT
v_gene: TRBV6-5
j_gene: TRBJ2-2
abundance: NA
d_gene: NA

CDR3aa: CASSQRLAGDSDEQFF
CDR3nt: TGTGCCAGCAGCCAGCGACTAGCGGGAGATAGCGATGAGCAGTTCTTC
v_gene: TRBV5-4
j_gene: TRBJ2-1
abundance: NA
d_gene: TRBD2

CDR3aa: CASSEYQGPSSYNEQFF
CDR3nt: TGTGCCAGCAGTGAATATCAGGGTCCGAGCTCCTACAATGAGCAGTTCTTC
v_gene: TRBV6-1
j_gene: TRBJ2-1
abundance: NA
d_gene: NA

CDR3aa: CASSADAYGGGYTF
CDR3nt: TGTGCCAGCAGCGCTGACGCGTACGGTGGGGGCTACACCTTC
v_gene: TRBV9
j_gene: TRBJ1-2
abundance: once
d_gene: NA

CDR3aa: CASSFGYEQYF
CDR3nt: TGTGCCAGCAGTTTCGGGTACGAGCAGTACTTC
v_gene: TRBV12-3/TRBV12-4
j_gene: TRBJ2-7
abundance: once
d_gene: NA

CDR3aa: CASSLLAGTGNEQFF
CDR3nt: TGCGCCAGTTCTCTACTAGCGGGAACTGGAAATGAGCAGTTCTTC
v_gene: TRBV10-2
j_gene: TRBJ2-1
abundance: NA
d_gene: TRBD2

CDR3aa: CASRGTARTEAFF
CDR3nt: TGTGCCAGCAGGGGGACAGCCAGGACTGAAGCTTTCTTT
v_gene: TRBV28
j_gene: TRBJ1-1
abundance: NA
d_gene: TRBD1

CDR3aa: CSVESYPPAFEKLFF
CDR3nt: TGCAGCGTTGAGAGTTACCCTCCGGCGTTTGAAAAACTGTTTTTT
v_gene: TRBV29-1
j_gene: TRBJ1-4
abundance: once
d_gene: NA

CDR3aa: CASSPFRGESYNEQFF
CDR3nt: TGTGCCAGCTCACCTTTCAGGGGGGAATCCTACAATGAGCAGTTCTTC
v_gene: TRBV18
j_gene: TRBJ2-1
abundance: NA
d_gene: NA

CDR3aa: CASSYVAQGSNYEQYF
CDR3nt: TGTGCCAGCAGTTACGTGGCCCAGGGCTCCAACTACGAGCAGTACTTC
v_gene: TRBV6-2/TRBV6-3
j_gene: TRBJ2-7
abundance: NA
d_gene: NA

CDR3aa: CASSWADHGDEQYF
CDR3nt: TGTGCCAGCTCTTGGGCCGACCACGGGGACGAGCAGTACTTC
v_gene: TRBV28
j_gene: TRBJ2-7
abundance: NA
d_gene: NA

CDR3aa: CASSERGTDRTDTQYF
CDR3nt: TGTGCCAGCAGTGAAAGGGGGACAGACCGCACAGATACGCAGTATTTT
v_gene: TRBV2
j_gene: TRBJ2-3
abundance: NA
d_gene: TRBD1

CDR3aa: CASSFSGSSYNEQFF
CDR3nt: TGCGCCAGCAGCTTTAGCGGTAGCTCCTACAATGAGCAGTTCTTC
v_gene: TRBV5-1
j_gene: TRBJ2-1
abundance: NA
d_gene: NA

CDR3aa: CASSVVAGGRSGNTIYF
CDR3nt: TGTGCCAGCAGCGTAGTGGCAGGGGGAAGATCTGGAAACACCATATATTTT
v_gene: TRBV9
j_gene: TRBJ1-3
abundance: few
d_gene: TRBD1

CDR3aa: CASSLGPGTSNEQFF
CDR3nt: TGTGCCAGCAGTCTTGGCCCCGGGACATCGAATGAGCAGTTCTTC
v_gene: TRBV2
j_gene: TRBJ2-1
abundance: NA
d_gene: NA

CDR3aa: CASSQASGILNTEAFF
CDR3nt: TGTGCCAGCAGCCAAGCCTCAGGGATCCTGAACACTGAAGCTTTCTTT
v_gene: TRBV3-1/TRBV3-2
j_gene: TRBJ1-1
abundance: NA
d_gene: NA

CDR3aa: CASSWGQGNEQYF
CDR3nt: TGCGCCAGCAGCTGGGGACAGGGCAACGAGCAGTACTTC
v_gene: TRBV5-1
j_gene: TRBJ2-7
abundance: NA
d_gene: TRBD1

CDR3aa: CASSLGSGDRGSEQYF
CDR3nt: TGTGCCAGCAGCTTAGGTAGTGGTGACAGGGGAAGTGAGCAGTACTTC
v_gene: TRBV7-8
j_gene: TRBJ2-7
abundance: NA
d_gene: TRBD1

CDR3aa: CASSLSGAYEQYF
CDR3nt: TGTGCCAGCAGCCTTTCCGGGGCCTACGAGCAGTACTTC
v_gene: TRBV3-1/TRBV3-2
j_gene: TRBJ2-7
abundance: NA
d_gene: NA

CDR3aa: CASRVGEGYGYTF
CDR3nt: TGTGCCAGCAGGGTAGGGGAGGGCTATGGCTACACCTTC
v_gene: TRBV6-5
j_gene: TRBJ1-2
abundance: NA
d_gene: NA

CDR3aa: CASSIDTSGSFVNTQYF
CDR3nt: TGTGCCAGTAGTATAGATACAAGCGGGAGTTTCGTAAATACGCAGTATTTT
v_gene: TRBV19
j_gene: TRBJ2-3
abundance: once
d_gene: TRBD2

CDR3aa: CASSQPSGRNIQYF
CDR3nt: TGTGCCAGCAGTCAGCCTAGCGGGAGGAACATTCAGTACTTC
v_gene: TRBV6-2/TRBV6-3
j_gene: TRBJ2-4
abundance: NA
d_gene: TRBD2

CDR3aa: CASSYVGDPYYEQYF
CDR3nt: TGTGCCAGCAGCTACGTAGGGGACCCTTACTACGAGCAGTACTTC
v_gene: TRBV7-2
j_gene: TRBJ2-7
abundance: NA
d_gene: NA

CDR3aa: CASTPWGFAQETQYF
CDR3nt: TGTGCCAGCACCCCGTGGGGGTTCGCCCAAGAGACCCAGTACTTC
v_gene: TRBV27
j_gene: TRBJ2-5
abundance: NA
d_gene: NA

CDR3aa: CASSFTGGNQPQHF
CDR3nt: TGTGCCAGCAGTTTTACAGGGGGCAATCAGCCCCAGCATTTT
v_gene: TRBV27
j_gene: TRBJ1-5
abundance: NA
d_gene: TRBD1

CDR3aa: CASSYGRGGEKLFF
CDR3nt: TGTGCCAGCAGCTATGGGAGGGGCGGCGAAAAACTGTTTTTT
v_gene: TRBV11-2
j_gene: TRBJ1-4
abundance: NA
d_gene: NA

CDR3aa: CASRPSGNQETQYF
CDR3nt: TGTGCCAGCAGACCTAGCGGAAACCAAGAGACCCAGTACTTC
v_gene: TRBV7-9
j_gene: TRBJ2-5
abundance: NA
d_gene: TRBD2

CDR3aa: CASSLTRELEQYF
CDR3nt: TGCGCCAGCAGCTTGACTAGGGAGCTCGAGCAGTACTTC
v_gene: TRBV5-1
j_gene: TRBJ2-7
abundance: NA
d_gene: NA

CDR3aa: CSVVIGPGQPQHF
CDR3nt: TGCAGCGTTGTAATCGGGCCCGGGCAGCCCCAGCATTTT
v_gene: TRBV29-1
j_gene: TRBJ1-5
abundance: few
d_gene: NA

CDR3aa: CASSLRKVFQPQHF
CDR3nt: TGTGCCAGCAGTTTAAGGAAGGTTTTTCAGCCCCAGCATTTT
v_gene: TRBV28
j_gene: TRBJ1-5
abundance: NA
d_gene: NA

CDR3aa: CASSFGGPISGNTIYF
CDR3nt: TGTGCCAGCAGCTTTGGGGGACCCATCTCTGGAAACACCATATATTTT
v_gene: TRBV5-4
j_gene: TRBJ1-3
abundance: NA
d_gene: NA

CDR3aa: CASSLAAVSSYNEQFF
CDR3nt: TGCGCCAGCAGCTTGGCTGCAGTTAGCTCCTACAATGAGCAGTTCTTC
v_gene: TRBV5-1
j_gene: TRBJ2-1
abundance: NA
d_gene: NA

CDR3aa: CASSRTSGVTDTQYF
CDR3nt: TGTGCCAGCAGCAGGACTAGCGGGGTCACAGATACGCAGTATTTT
v_gene: TRBV5-4
j_gene: TRBJ2-3
abundance: NA
d_gene: TRBD2

CDR3aa: CASSHRPQSSEQYF
CDR3nt: TGTGCCAGCAGCCACAGGCCGCAAAGTAGCGAGCAGTACTTC
v_gene: TRBV11-2
j_gene: TRBJ2-7
abundance: NA
d_gene: NA

CDR3aa: CATSPSRAQPQHF
CDR3nt: TGTGCCACCAGCCCCAGCCGTGCTCAGCCCCAGCATTTT
v_gene: TRBV15
j_gene: TRBJ1-5
abundance: NA
d_gene: NA

CDR3aa: CASSPGGRSGNTIYF
CDR3nt: TGTGCCAGCAGCCCAGGAGGGCGATCTGGAAACACCATATATTTT
v_gene: TRBV11-2
j_gene: TRBJ1-3
abundance: NA
d_gene: NA

CDR3aa: CASSTGNNEQFF
CDR3nt: TGTGCCAGTTCGACAGGCAACAATGAGCAGTTCTTC
v_gene: TRBV6-5
j_gene: TRBJ2-1
abundance: NA
d_gene: NA

CDR3aa: CASSLVFWGQNEQYF
CDR3nt: TGTGCCAGCAGCTTAGTTTTCTGGGGGCAAAACGAGCAGTACTTC
v_gene: TRBV11-2
j_gene: TRBJ2-7
abundance: NA
d_gene: NA

CDR3aa: CASSMYRTGVVNNQPQHF
CDR3nt: TGTGCCAGTAGTATGTACAGGACAGGGGTGGTGAACAATCAGCCCCAGCATTTT
v_gene: TRBV19
j_gene: TRBJ1-5
abundance: few
d_gene: TRBD1

CDR3aa: CASSLLGAGSNSPLHF
CDR3nt: TGTGCCAGCAGTTTATTAGGTGCGGGGTCGAATTCACCCCTCCACTTT
v_gene: TRBV27
j_gene: TRBJ1-6
abundance: NA
d_gene: NA